The 10 T cell receptor beta chains reported below all come from one sample, sequenced in a study of vaccination and CD4 T cells after COVID-19. No antigen has been assigned to these receptors. Specified treatment: approximately 11-day PBMC culture with coronavirus spike peptide pools or control peptides (ViraFEST assay). The Oncomine TCR Beta short-read assay generated sequence data from the DNA of cultured CD4+ T cells. Using its own MiXCR run on the PCR reads, TCRdb lists one record per CDR3 protein. The sample includes more than 10,000 distinct CDR3 sequences, roughly half of them seen just once. The specimen was CD4+ T cells from blood, cultured in vitro. The receptors stem from a human donor who had recovered from COVID-19.

This clonotype has just one count. This chain links TRBV20-1 with TRBJ1-5; 8 bases line up with TRBD1. The CDR3 spans 13 residues. CDR1 DFQATT and CDR2 SNEGSKA come from the germline V gene (reference sequence). V lost 4 bases and J lost 5; bases outside the gene matches: 4. CDR3 in DNA: TGCAGTGCTAACACAGGGGGAGATCAGCCCCAGCATTTT. Translating gives CSANTGGDQPQHF.

The chain employs TRBV7-2 and TRBJ1-1; 7 nucleotides align to TRBD1. V dropped 3 bases and J dropped 4; count of bases not matched to a gene: 8. The length of the CDR3 is 15 residues. Germline CDR1 is SGHTA and CDR2 is FQGNSA. CDR3 in amino acids: CASSLSRQGGTEAFF. Written as DNA, the CDR3 is TGTGCCAGCAGCTTGTCTCGACAGGGAGGCACTGAAGCTTTCTTT.

V is TRBV20-1 and J is TRBJ2-3, with 8 nucleotides matching TRBD2. V lost 2 bases and J lost 3; bases outside the gene matches: 7. The CDR3 runs 15 residues. Germline V gene data show CDR1 as DFQATT and CDR2 as SNEGSKA (reference sequence). The CDR3 region is CSARYPGGGTDTQYF. The DNA of the CDR3 is TGCAGTGCTAGATATCCCGGCGGGGGGACAGATACGCAGTATTTT.

The rearrangement joins TRBV2 to TRBJ2-2; D might be TRBD1 or TRBD2, each matching 5 bases. The CDR3 has 18 amino acids. The germline gives CDR1 SNHLY, CDR2 FYNNEI. V lost 6 bases to trimming and J lost 0 bases, with 20 bases between them. CDR3 nucleotide sequence: TGTGCCAGCAGCGATACCGGGGCGACAAGTTCGAACACCGGGGAGCTGTTTTTT. Amino acid sequence: CASSDTGATSSNTGELFF.

This clonotype was observed once. The rearrangement uses TRBV12-3 or TRBV12-4 and TRBJ2-1; TRBD1 is a possible D gene (5 bases). V was trimmed by 7 bases and J by 14 bases, leaving 21 bases between them. The CDR3 loop spans 13 amino acids. CDR3 DNA: TGTGCCAGCAAACAGGTTCGCGCTGGCCAGGAGTTCTTC. Amino acid sequence: CASKQVRAGQEFF.

V gene TRBV10-3 combines with J gene TRBJ2-5; D is possibly TRBD1 (5 bases). The CDR3 is 12 amino acids. Germline CDR1 reads ENHRY; CDR2 reads SYGVKD. Trimming shortened V by 2 bases and J by 7 bases, and 8 bases separated the two germline ends. CDR3 in DNA: TGTGCCATCAGTGAGCCCACAGGGACCCAGTACTTC. Residues: CAISEPTGTQYF.

This rearrangement joins TRBV6-1 to TRBJ2-1; TRBD2 aligns across 12 bases. Trimming cost V 6 bases and J 4 bases; bases outside gene matches: 7. The CDR3 spans 16 residues. Looked up from germline, CDR1 is MNHNS and CDR2 is SASEGT. The CDR3 protein is CASSTRTSGAYNEQFF. The CDR3 DNA is TGTGCCAGCAGCACGAGGACTAGCGGGGCATACAATGAGCAGTTCTTC.

The chain recombines TRBV20-1 with TRBJ1-2, with D unclear. This CDR3 region has 12 residues. CDR1 and CDR2 from the germline V gene are DFQATT and SNEGSKA (reference sequence). V lost 6 bases and J 4 bases, leaving 12 bases between the germline ends. The CDR3 DNA sequence: TGCAGTGCACTAGTTCTTTCCTATGGCTACACCTTC. Protein sequence: CSALVLSYGYTF.

The genes are TRBV20-1 and TRBJ2-1; TRBD2 might be the D (6 bases). Germline V gene lookup returns CDR1 DFQATT and CDR2 SNEGSKA (reference sequence). The ends were cut back, 3 bases at V and 7 bases at J, with 16 bases in the middle. This CDR3 contains 14 residues. The CDR3 DNA reads as TGCAGTGCTAGTGCTTCTAGCGTAAATAATGAGCAGTTCTTC. This codes for CSASASSVNNEQFF.

The genes are TRBV5-4 and TRBJ1-1; 8 nucleotides match TRBD1. CDR1 SGHNT and CDR2 YYREEE come from the germline V gene (reference sequence). The CDR3 is 16 amino acids. V was pared by 5 bases and J by 4 bases, with 13 bases of the junction left unmatched. CDR3 DNA: TGTGCCAGCAGTTTAGGACAGGGCGAACAGGGCACTGAAGCTTTCTTT. Encoded protein: CASSLGQGEQGTEAFF.